A selection of T cell receptor beta chains follows, all from one sample in a study of blood T cell repertoires in COVID-19. Clones were read by immunoSEQ multiplex PCR, and TCRdb kept only the in-frame ones, dropping some. The sample contains around 250,000 clones, 65% to 90% of which appear only once. The sequenced sample consisted of PBMCs or T cells enriched from blood (not recorded which). Source of these receptors: a man aged 18 to 35 who had recovered from COVID-19. CDR3s include the opening cysteine and the closing phenylalanine or tryptophan. The D gene is left open where the match is weak. Some rows have no size entry. The others give once, few or many, or a class for an expanded clone.

clone_size	j_call	d_call	v_call	cdr3_aa	cdr3_nt
-	TRBJ2-1	TRBD2	TRBV10-2	CASRPGLAGNNEQFF	TGCGCCAGCAGGCCCGGGCTAGCGGGGAACAATGAGCAGTTCTTC
once	TRBJ2-3	-	TRBV19	CASSIYLGQQTQYF	TGTGCCAGTAGTATCTATTTGGGGCAGCAGACGCAGTATTTT
few	TRBJ1-2	-	TRBV19	CASTLGGHGYTF	TGTGCCAGTACTCTCGGAGGGCATGGCTACACCTTC
-	TRBJ2-2	-	TRBV7-3	CASSPLGSPRELFF	TGTGCCAGCAGCCCTCTCGGGTCCCCGCGGGAGCTGTTTTTT
-	TRBJ2-1	-	TRBV6-5	CASCRTSGQYNEQFF	TGTGCCAGCTGCCGGACCTCCGGACAGTACAATGAGCAGTTCTTC
-	TRBJ2-7	TRBD2	TRBV7-2	CASIPQRGETYEQYF	TGTGCCAGCATACCCCAACGGGGGGAAACCTACGAGCAGTACTTC
once	TRBJ1-2	-	TRBV27	CASSPNGPYGYTF	TGTGCCAGCAGCCCCAATGGCCCATATGGCTACACCTTC
-	TRBJ1-1	-	TRBV5-1	CASSLAVETEAFF	TGCGCCAGCAGCTTGGCCGTAGAGACTGAAGCTTTCTTT
-	TRBJ1-1	-	TRBV10-3	CATTADRGAVGNTEAFF	TGTGCCACCACTGCGGACCGGGGGGCGGTAGGGAACACTGAAGCTTTCTTT
once	TRBJ1-5	TRBD1	TRBV5-5	CASSFLQGVGQPQHF	TGTGCCAGCAGCTTCCTGCAGGGGGTTGGTCAGCCCCAGCATTTT
-	TRBJ2-1	-	TRBV7-8	CASSLATGGRSYNEQFF	TGTGCCAGCAGCTTAGCAACGGGGGGCAGGTCCTACAATGAGCAGTTCTTC
-	TRBJ1-5	TRBD1	TRBV5-1	CASARGPNQPQHF	TGCGCCAGCGCCAGGGGGCCGAATCAGCCCCAGCATTTT
-	TRBJ1-6	-	TRBV7-8	CASRGRQTSSYNSPLHF	TGTGCCAGCAGAGGGCGACAGACGAGCTCCTATAATTCACCCCTCCACTTT
-	TRBJ1-1	-	TRBV14	CASSQGLTEAFF	TGTGCCAGCAGCCAAGGACTCACTGAAGCTTTCTTT
-	TRBJ2-1	-	TRBV14	CASSPRGSYNEQFF	TGTGCCAGCAGCCCCCGGGGCTCCTACAATGAGCAGTTCTTC
-	TRBJ1-5	-	TRBV6-5	CALSEGNSNQPQHF	TGTGCCCTGTCGGAGGGGAATAGCAATCAGCCCCAGCATTTT
-	TRBJ1-5	-	TRBV30	CAWSVRSNQPQHF	TGTGCCTGGAGTGTACGGAGCAATCAGCCCCAGCATTTT
-	TRBJ2-2	TRBD2	TRBV2	CASRERGGDTGELFF	TGTGCCAGCAGAGAGCGGGGGGGAGACACCGGGGAGCTGTTTTTT
-	TRBJ2-7	TRBD2	TRBV15	CATRNSRGGYLSYEQYF	TGTGCCACCAGAAATTCGCGGGGAGGGTACTTGAGCTACGAGCAGTACTTC
-	TRBJ2-4	-	TRBV7-8	CASSLGSGREAKNIQYF	TGTGCCAGCAGCTTAGGATCCGGCAGGGAAGCCAAAAACATTCAGTACTTC
-	TRBJ2-1	TRBD1	TRBV19	CASSTTGGTRPYNEQFF	TGTGCCAGTAGCACGACAGGGGGCACCCGCCCGTACAATGAGCAGTTCTTC
-	TRBJ1-4	-	TRBV24-1	CATSDSGAGDNEKLFF	TGTGCCACCAGTGATTCCGGTGCCGGTGATAATGAAAAACTGTTTTTT
-	TRBJ1-2	TRBD1	TRBV28	CASMGQLYGYTF	TGTGCCAGCATGGGACAGCTCTATGGCTACACCTTC
-	TRBJ2-2	TRBD2	TRBV18	CASSPGGRDTGELFF	TGTGCCAGCTCGCCGGGGGGGCGTGACACCGGGGAGCTGTTTTTT
once	TRBJ1-6	TRBD1	TRBV19	CASSTDRNSPLHF	TGTGCCAGTAGTACGGACAGGAATTCACCCCTCCACTTT
once	TRBJ1-1	TRBD1	TRBV19	CASRGATQGVSLTTEAFF	TGTGCCAGTAGAGGGGCGACACAGGGGGTCTCTCTTACCACTGAAGCTTTCTTT
-	TRBJ2-3	TRBD1	TRBV5-1	CASSLTGVDTQYF	TGCGCCAGCAGCTTGACAGGGGTAGATACGCAGTATTTT
-	TRBJ2-5	TRBD2	TRBV10-3	CAISPGLIRGGETQYF	TGTGCCATCAGCCCGGGGCTTATACGCGGGGGGGAGACCCAGTACTTC
-	TRBJ2-2	TRBD1	TRBV18	CASSQGTGDTGELFF	TGTGCCAGCTCACAGGGGACAGGGGACACCGGGGAGCTGTTTTTT
few	TRBJ2-7	-	TRBV4-1	CASSQEPQWEQYF	TGCGCCAGCAGCCAAGAACCCCAGTGGGAGCAGTACTTC
-	TRBJ2-7	TRBD2	TRBV18	CASSPTGGSEQYF	TGTGCCAGCTCACCAACCGGCGGGAGCGAGCAGTACTTC
-	TRBJ2-5	-	TRBV4-1	CASSSSARRETQYF	TGCGCCAGCAGCTCTAGCGCTAGGCGAGAGACCCAGTACTTC
few	TRBJ2-7	TRBD2	TRBV7-9	CASSPSGSSYEQYF	TGTGCCAGCAGCCCTAGCGGGAGCTCCTACGAGCAGTACTTC
few	TRBJ2-1	TRBD2	TRBV6-1	CASSEGDYPKNNEQFF	TGTGCCAGCAGTGAAGGGGACTACCCAAAAAACAATGAGCAGTTCTTC
-	TRBJ2-5	-	TRBV10-3	CAISDQAWRETQYF	TGTGCCATCAGTGATCAGGCTTGGAGGGAGACCCAGTACTTC
once	TRBJ1-5	-	TRBV7-2	CASSVITGLNQPQHF	TGTGCCAGCAGCGTGATTACAGGGCTAAATCAGCCCCAGCATTTT
-	TRBJ2-1	-	TRBV5-6	CASSGEGGEQFF	TGTGCCAGCAGCGGTGAGGGAGGCGAGCAGTTCTTC
-	TRBJ1-6	TRBD1	TRBV28	CASTQGASPLHF	TGTGCCAGCACCCAGGGGGCCTCACCCCTCCACTTT